This T cell receptor beta chain comes out of a study of blood T cell repertoires in COVID-19. Trimming took 6 bases from V and 4 from J, leaving 13 bases between them. CDR1 and CDR2 from the germline V gene are ENHRY and SYGVKD. CDR3 length: 14 residues. Using immunoSEQ multiplex PCR, the repertoire was profiled, and TCRdb retains in-frame clones only, with some absent. The top ten hold roughly 4.5% of the sample, which has some 150,000 clones, 65% to 80% seen once. Sequenced: peripheral blood. The clonotype was recovered from a man in his fifties or sixties with acute or convalescent COVID-19. The rearrangement links TRBV10-3 to TRBJ1-3; D remains unclear. CDR3 loop: CAISESGAGNTIYF. DNA of the CDR3: TGTGCCATCAGCGAGAGCGGAGCGGGAAACACCATATATTTT.